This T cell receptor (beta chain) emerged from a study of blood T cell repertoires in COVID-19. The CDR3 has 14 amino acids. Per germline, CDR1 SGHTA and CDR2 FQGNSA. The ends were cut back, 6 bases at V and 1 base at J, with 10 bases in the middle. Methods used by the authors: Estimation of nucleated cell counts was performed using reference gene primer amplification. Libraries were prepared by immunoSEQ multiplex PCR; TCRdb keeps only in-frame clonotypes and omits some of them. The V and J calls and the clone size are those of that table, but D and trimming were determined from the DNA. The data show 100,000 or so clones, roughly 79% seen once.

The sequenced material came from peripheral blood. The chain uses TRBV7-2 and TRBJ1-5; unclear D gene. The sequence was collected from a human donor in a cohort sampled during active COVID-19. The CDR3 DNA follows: TGTGCCAGCAGACCTGACACGAGCAATCAGCCCCAGCATTTT. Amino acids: CASRPDTSNQPQHF.